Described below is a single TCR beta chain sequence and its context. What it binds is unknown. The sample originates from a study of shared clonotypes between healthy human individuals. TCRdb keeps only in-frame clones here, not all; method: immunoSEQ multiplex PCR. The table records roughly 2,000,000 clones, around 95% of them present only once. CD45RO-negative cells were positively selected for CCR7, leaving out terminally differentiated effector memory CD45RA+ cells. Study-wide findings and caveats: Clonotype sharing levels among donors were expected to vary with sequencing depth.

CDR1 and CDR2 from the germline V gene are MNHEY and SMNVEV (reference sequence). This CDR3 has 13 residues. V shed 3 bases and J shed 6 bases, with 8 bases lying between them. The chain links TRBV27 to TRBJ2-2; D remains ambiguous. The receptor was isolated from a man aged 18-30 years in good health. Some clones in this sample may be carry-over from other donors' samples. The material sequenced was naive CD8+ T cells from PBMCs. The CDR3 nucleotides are TGTGCCAGCAGTTTGTGGGTCTCCGGGGAGCTGTTTTTT. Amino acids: CASSLWVSGELFF.